The clone carrying this T cell receptor (beta chain) was recorded at least ten times. Its antigen is unknown. The data belong to a study of T cells in Graves' hyperthyroidism and ophthalmopathy. On the study more broadly: At initial diagnosis, before any treatment had begun, peripheral blood was obtained. Regarding the study as a whole: Model output signaled ophthalmopathy a median roughly 6.1 months ahead of onset.

Amplification targeted TCR beta CDR3 regions from RNA transcripts. During a first-round RT-PCR of the TCR CDR3, the HTBI primer set was used. TCRdb passed the multiplex PCR reads through MiXCR, listing each CDR3 protein once. The sample has about 320,000 distinct CDR3 sequences, 16% seen once; the top ten hold around a third. An absence of ophthalmopathy progression within 18 months meant stable Graves' hyperthyroidism. This CDR3 region has 14 residues. Trimming cost V 7 bases and J 13 bases; bases outside gene matches: 13. Germline values: CDR1 MDHEN, CDR2 SYDVKM. V and J are TRBV28 and TRBJ2-1; TRBD2 matches at 10 bases. The origin of this receptor is a man aged 25-45 years with Graves' hyperthyroidism. Source material: blood. The CDR3 DNA follows: TGTGCCAGCATCCGGACGGGGCTAGCGGGAGAACAGTTCTTC. Translation gives CASIRTGLAGEQFF.